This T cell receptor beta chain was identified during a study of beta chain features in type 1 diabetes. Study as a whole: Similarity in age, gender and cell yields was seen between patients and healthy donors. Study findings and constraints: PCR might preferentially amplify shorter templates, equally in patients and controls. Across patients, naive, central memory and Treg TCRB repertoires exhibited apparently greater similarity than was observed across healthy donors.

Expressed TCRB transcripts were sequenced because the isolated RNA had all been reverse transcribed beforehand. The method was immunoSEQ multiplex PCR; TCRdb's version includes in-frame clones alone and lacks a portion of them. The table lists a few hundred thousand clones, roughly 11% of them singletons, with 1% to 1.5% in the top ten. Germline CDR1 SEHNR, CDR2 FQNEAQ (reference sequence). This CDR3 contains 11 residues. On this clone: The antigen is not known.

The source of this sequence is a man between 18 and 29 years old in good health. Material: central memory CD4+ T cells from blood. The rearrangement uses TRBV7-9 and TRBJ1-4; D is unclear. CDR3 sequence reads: CAGGTNEKLFF. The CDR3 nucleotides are TGTGCTGGAGGAACTAATGAAAAACTGTTTTTT.